The 15 T cell receptor beta chains reported below all come from one sample, sequenced in a study of radiotherapy plus CTLA-4 blockade in lung cancer. Assay: immunoSEQ multiplex PCR; the TCRdb copy retains only in-frame clones and omits some. The table shows about 73,000 clones, with roughly 87% occurring only once. The sequencing used peripheral blood, collected from a patient treated with radiotherapy plus ipilimumab. These receptors originate from a human donor with non-small cell lung cancer that progressed on radiotherapy plus ipilimumab.

The chain combines TRBV29-1 with TRBJ1-2; TRBD1 aligns across 10 bases. The CDR3 covers 14 residues. The J segment lost 7 bases and the V segment lost 6 bases, leaving 11 bases of the junction unmatched. In germline, CDR1 is SQVTM, CDR2 ANQGSEA. The CDR3 here is CSVGPGQGSPGYTF. CDR3 nucleotide sequence: TGCAGCGTGGGACCGGGACAGGGGTCCCCTGGCTACACCTTC.

Written as DNA, the CDR3 is TGTGCCAGCAGTTCGGGCAGGGAAGATGGCTACACCTTC. Residues: CASSSGREDGYTF. The chain has TRBV27 and TRBJ1-2, with a tentative D call TRBD1 (5 bases). The V end was cut by 4 bases, the J end by 6 bases, with 12 bases between. The germline CDR1 and CDR2 sequences are MNHEY and SMNVEV (reference sequence). This CDR3 region has 13 residues.

The chain is built from TRBV30 and TRBJ2-2; D possibly corresponds to TRBD1 (6 bases). The germline gives CDR1 GTSNPN, CDR2 SVGIG (reference sequence). Trimming stripped 2 bases from V and 4 bases from J, with 11 bases between. The CDR3 is made up of 14 amino acids. The CDR3 DNA reads as TGTGCCTGGAGTATCATGGGGGCCACCGGGGAGCTGTTTTTT. This sequence encodes CAWSIMGATGELFF.

This chain uses TRBV28 with TRBJ2-7, with 8 nucleotides matching TRBD1. Germline loops: CDR1 MDHEN, CDR2 SYDVKM. There are 14 residues in the CDR3. Trimming at V came to 5 bases and at J to 5 bases, leaving 8 bases not matched to a gene. CDR3 protein: CASSMTGVADEQYF. The DNA for the CDR3 is TGTGCCAGCAGTATGACAGGGGTTGCCGACGAGCAGTACTTC.

The sample holds one count of this clone. This chain uses TRBV2 with TRBJ1-4, with 7 bases lining up with TRBD1. The germline V gene encodes CDR1 SNHLY and CDR2 FYNNEI. V shed 6 bases and J 0 bases; nucleotides not matched to a gene: 16. The CDR3 runs 19 residues. This CDR3 is CASRGLGQANSATNEKLFF. CDR3 DNA sequence: TGTGCCAGCAGGGGCTTAGGACAGGCAAATTCTGCAACTAATGAAAAACTGTTTTTT.

This clone was counted a few times. V is TRBV19 and J is TRBJ2-7, with 11 bases lining up with TRBD2. Germline CDR1 is LNHDA and CDR2 is SQIVND (reference sequence). This CDR3 has 13 residues. Losses at the gene ends were 3 bases for V and 6 bases for J; bases not matched to a gene: 1. The CDR3: CASSMGTSGEQYF. The CDR3 coding sequence is TGTGCCAGTAGTATGGGGACTAGCGGCGAGCAGTACTTC.

The CDR3 DNA sequence: TGTGCCAGCAGTGAAGCGCGAAGCGGCAGGGCTTTCTTT. The encoded protein is CASSEARSGRAFF. The genes are TRBV6-1 and TRBJ1-1; no firm D call. The V end was cut by 0 bases, the J end by 11 bases, with 13 bases between. This CDR3 contains 13 residues. Germline V gene lookup returns CDR1 MNHNS and CDR2 SASEGT.

V gene TRBV6-1 combines with J gene TRBJ1-2; no clear D. Trimming took off 8 bases at V and 14 bases at J, with 18 bases between the two ends. Per germline, CDR1 MNHNS and CDR2 SASEGT. The CDR3 length is 11 residues. Here the CDR3 reads CASRSAPVSTF. DNA of the CDR3: TGTGCCAGCCGGTCTGCGCCTGTCAGTACCTTC.

A few counts support this clone. DNA of the CDR3: TGCGCCTTATTAGTCTACGAGCAGTACGTC. Its protein is CALLVYEQYV. V usage is TRBV23-1 and J usage is TRBJ2-7; D is uncertain. TRBV23-1 carries the ORF label, with uncertain function. V lost 11 bases to trimming and J lost 3 bases, with 8 bases between them. CDR3 length: 10 residues.

This clone was detected only a few times. Distinct nucleotide sequences in the sample also encode this CDR3. This chain links TRBV7-2 with TRBJ2-2, with 8 bases aligning to TRBD1. J gave up 0 bases and V 3 bases, and 0 bases lay outside the gene matches. Germline values: CDR1 SGHTA, CDR2 FQGNSA. This CDR3 is built from 15 residues. Written as DNA, the CDR3 is TGTGCCAGCAGCTTGACAGGGGCGAACACCGGGGAGCTGTTTTTT. Translating it yields CASSLTGANTGELFF.

The V and J genes are TRBV21-1 and TRBJ2-4; the table gives TRBD1 as D, unverified against the DNA. TRBV21-1 is flagged as a pseudogene. This CDR3 is built from 14 residues. The CDR3 DNA reads TGTGCCAGCGGACAGGGGAGGGCCAAAAACATTCAGTACTTC. It translates to CASGQGRAKNIQYF.

The genes are TRBV29-1 and TRBJ2-5; D not resolved. This CDR3 has 13 amino acids. V lost 4 bases and J 5 bases, leaving 14 bases between the germline ends. Germline V gene data show CDR1 as SQVTM and CDR2 as ANQGSEA. The CDR3 loop reads CSVGPDIAETQYF. CDR3 bases: TGCAGCGTTGGCCCCGACATTGCGGAGACCCAGTACTTC.

This sequence joins TRBV7-3 and TRBJ1-2; tentatively, D is TRBD1 (5 bases). The V and J ends lost 5 bases and 3 bases respectively, with 10 bases between them. The CDR3 runs 13 residues. Per germline, CDR1 SGHTA and CDR2 FQGTGA. The chain's CDR3 is CASSPRGDYGYTF. CDR3 sequence (DNA): TGTGCCAGCAGCCCAAGGGGTGACTATGGCTACACCTTC.

This clone was recorded once. The chain joins TRBV7-3 to TRBJ2-2; D gene ambiguous. V was pared by 2 bases and J by 3 bases, with 1 base between. From germline, CDR1 is SGHTA and CDR2 FQGTGA. The CDR3 has 12 residues. The CDR3 region is CASSLDTGELFF. The CDR3 nucleotides read TGTGCCAGCAGCTTAGACACCGGGGAGCTGTTTTTT.

This chain links TRBV7-9 with TRBJ2-7; TRBD1 matches at 8 bases. Germline V gives CDR1 SEHNR, CDR2 FQNEAQ (reference sequence). V gave up 5 bases and J gave up 2 bases; unmatched junction bases: 5. The CDR3 length is 14 residues. The CDR3 loop reads CASSDNRGTYEQYF. The CDR3 coding sequence is TGTGCCAGCAGCGACAACAGGGGGACCTACGAGCAGTACTTC.